The T cell receptor (beta chain) under discussion was sequenced for a study of sequential checkpoint blockade in melanoma. Clones were read by immunoSEQ multiplex PCR, and TCRdb kept only the in-frame ones, dropping some. Seen here are about 21,000 clones, over 70% observed once, and the top ten hold 35% to 40%. Only a few counts were recorded for this clone. One junction end does not reproduce the germline sequence, and a read error may be involved. This CDR3 is 17 amino acids long. Germline V gene data show CDR1 as MGHRA and CDR2 as YSYEKL. This sample's treatment: randomized to nivolumab then ipilimumab (arm A) or the reverse (arm B).

This TCR was recovered from a human donor with melanoma. The sequences come from CD8+ T cells sorted from blood (inferred from file names), collected from a patient given nivolumab and ipilimumab in sequence. The chain joins TRBV4-1 to TRBJ2-7, with a possible D match to TRBD1 (5 bases). The CDR3 sequence is CASSQDFGRVGYYEQNF. In nucleotides, the CDR3 is TGCGCCAGCAGCCAAGATTTCGGCAGGGTAGGGTACTACGAGCAGAACTTC.